This TCR beta chain was sequenced during a study of beta chain features in type 1 diabetes. Whole-study findings and limits: At VDJ recombination sites, type 1 diabetes patients had fewer insertions and more deleted nucleotides. Moderately but significantly shorter TCRB CDR3s were found in Type 1 diabetes patients in all four CD4+ subsets. Whether TCRB rearrangement is influenced by HLA type went unresolved here. Researchers reported that naive, central memory and Treg TCRB repertoires appeared more similar in patients than in healthy donors.

A note on this clone: No antigen is known for it.

Expressed TCRB transcripts were sequenced because the isolated RNA had all been reverse transcribed beforehand. Sequencing was performed with immunoSEQ multiplex PCR; in TCRdb, only in-frame clones are kept and a portion is missing. The sample gives about 160,000 clones, 6.5% to 9.5% of which show up once; about 0.9% is in the top ten. The source material was central memory CD4+ T cells from blood. This sequence originates from a woman between 35 and 50 years old with type 1 diabetes.

The CDR3: CASSPPGAQGQPQHF. In DNA form, the CDR3 reads TGTGCCAGCAGTCCTCCAGGGGCCCAAGGGCAGCCCCAGCATTTT. This chain joins TRBV6-6 and TRBJ1-5, with a weak D call TRBD1 (6 bases). This CDR3 comprises 15 residues. V lost 5 bases to trimming and J lost 7 bases, with 18 bases between them. Germline CDR1 reads MNHNY; CDR2 reads SVGAGI (reference sequence).